This TCR beta chain was sequenced for a study of blood T cell repertoires in COVID-19. At the level of the study: The samples span acute and convalescent COVID-19 from the United States, Italy and Spain.

TCRdb's table, derived via immunoSEQ multiplex PCR, lists solely in-frame clones and lacks some. The data contain roughly 150,000 clones, 70% to 85% of them seen just once; the ten biggest clones take up about 7.2%. CDR3 size: 13 residues. The V gene's germline CDR1 is SGDLS and CDR2 YYNGEE. Trimming cost V 0 bases and J 6 bases, with 7 bases left between them. J is TRBJ1-5 and V is TRBV9; D is unresolved. The sequencing sample was made of peripheral blood. The TCR comes from a woman aged 50 to 60 in a cohort sampled during active or convalescent COVID-19. DNA for the CDR3: TGTGCCAGCAGCGTAGAGGGAGGTCAGCCCCAGCATTTT. This gives the protein CASSVEGGQPQHF.